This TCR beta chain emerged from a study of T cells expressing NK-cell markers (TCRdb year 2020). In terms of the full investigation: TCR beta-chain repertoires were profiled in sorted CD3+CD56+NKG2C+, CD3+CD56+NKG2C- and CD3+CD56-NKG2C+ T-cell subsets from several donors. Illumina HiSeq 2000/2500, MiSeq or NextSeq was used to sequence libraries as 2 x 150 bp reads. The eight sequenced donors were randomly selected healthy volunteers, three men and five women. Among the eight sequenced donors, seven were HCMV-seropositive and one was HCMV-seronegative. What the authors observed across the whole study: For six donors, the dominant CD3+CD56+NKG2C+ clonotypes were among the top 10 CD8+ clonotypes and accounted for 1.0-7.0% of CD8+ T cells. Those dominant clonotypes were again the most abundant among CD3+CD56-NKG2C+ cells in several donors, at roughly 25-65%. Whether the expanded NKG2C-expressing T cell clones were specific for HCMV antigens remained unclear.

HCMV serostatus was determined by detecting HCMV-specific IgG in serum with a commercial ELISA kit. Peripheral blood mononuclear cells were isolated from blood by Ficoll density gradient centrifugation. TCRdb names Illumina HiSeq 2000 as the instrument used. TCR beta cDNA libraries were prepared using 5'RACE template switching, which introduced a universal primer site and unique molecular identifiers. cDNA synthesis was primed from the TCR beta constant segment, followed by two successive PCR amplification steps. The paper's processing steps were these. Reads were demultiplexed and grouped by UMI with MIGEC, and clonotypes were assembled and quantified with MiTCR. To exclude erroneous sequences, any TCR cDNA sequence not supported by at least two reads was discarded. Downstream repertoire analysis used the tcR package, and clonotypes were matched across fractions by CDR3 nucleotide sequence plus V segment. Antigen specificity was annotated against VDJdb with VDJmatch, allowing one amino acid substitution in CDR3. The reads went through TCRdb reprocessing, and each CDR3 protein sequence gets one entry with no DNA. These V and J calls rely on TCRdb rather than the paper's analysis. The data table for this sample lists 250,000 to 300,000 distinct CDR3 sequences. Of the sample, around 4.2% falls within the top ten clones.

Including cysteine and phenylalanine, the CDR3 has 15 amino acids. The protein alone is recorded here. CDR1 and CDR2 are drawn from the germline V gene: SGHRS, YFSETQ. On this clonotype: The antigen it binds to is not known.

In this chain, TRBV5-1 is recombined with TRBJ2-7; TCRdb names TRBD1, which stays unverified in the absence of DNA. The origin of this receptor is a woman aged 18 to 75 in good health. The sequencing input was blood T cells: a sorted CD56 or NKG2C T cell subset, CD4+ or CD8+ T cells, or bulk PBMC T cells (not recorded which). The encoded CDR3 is CASNPGPQSSYEQYF.